The rows below give T cell receptor beta chains drawn from one sample of a study of human T cells and chemical hapten exposure. TCRdb re-analysed the RACE reads in MiXCR, keeping a single row per CDR3 protein. The sample has roughly 75,000 distinct CDR3 sequences; about 8.6% are singletons. Sequenced: whole blood. Receptors were obtained from a female donor in good health. Some clones in this sample may be carry-over from other donors' samples. Both conserved end residues are part of each CDR3. Each record gives: clone size, V gene, J gene, D gene, CDR3 protein. A D gene is named only where the DNA matches it firmly. A clone size is listed for some rows: how often the clone was seen (once, few, many), or a class if it is expanded.

few	TRBV12-3/TRBV12-4	TRBJ1-6	NA	CASSFGPALYF
NA	TRBV7-2	TRBJ2-3	NA	CASSLEARGARTQYF
NA	TRBV27	TRBJ2-2	NA	CASTSWFTGELFF
few	TRBV18	TRBJ1-6	TRBD1	CASSSGGSRNSPLHF
few	TRBV6-2/TRBV6-3	TRBJ1-1	NA	CASSYKGVIAAADMNTEAFF
few	TRBV24-1	TRBJ2-1	TRBD2	CATSDPGLAGEKQFF
many	TRBV12-3/TRBV12-4	TRBJ1-4	NA	CASNKQGGSEKLFF
few	TRBV18	TRBJ2-7	NA	CASSPAAGSYEQYF
few	TRBV28	TRBJ1-6	NA	CASGGPRGNVGDSPLHF
few	TRBV6-1	TRBJ1-4	NA	CASREQPLNEKLFF
once	TRBV7-9	TRBJ2-7	NA	CASSPRGRGFYERYF
NA	TRBV6-6	TRBJ1-5	NA	CASTPPGNQPQHF
many	TRBV20-1	TRBJ1-1	NA	CSARLSLNTEAFF
many	TRBV7-7	TRBJ2-1	TRBD2	CASSSVISGGGGEQFF
many	TRBV20-1	TRBJ1-6	TRBD1	CSARWQGASYNSPLHF
NA	TRBV10-3	TRBJ2-7	TRBD1	CAISGQGAYEQYF
many	TRBV20-1	TRBJ1-6	NA	CSASRGGSSYNSPLHF
many	TRBV7-9	TRBJ2-5	TRBD2	CASSIRTSGGLQETQYF
few	TRBV14	TRBJ2-7	NA	CASSQTGLGYEQYF
NA	TRBV24-1	TRBJ2-7	NA	CATSDLEGLPFPYEQYF
few	TRBV2	TRBJ1-2	TRBD1	CASSRQGGSYGYTF
few	TRBV14	TRBJ2-5	NA	CASSQVNSYQLGQYF
many	TRBV20-1	TRBJ2-4	TRBD2	CSARVLAGENIQYF
many	TRBV6-1	TRBJ2-3	TRBD2	CASSQGWRGTQYF
many	TRBV9	TRBJ2-7	NA	CASSVGYEQYF
many	TRBV6-6	TRBJ2-3	TRBD2	CASSYQLAGMYTQYF
many	TRBV4-1	TRBJ2-7	TRBD2	CASSQEPGTSGARTYEQYF
many	TRBV4-1	TRBJ2-1	TRBD1	CASSQDDRGIYNEQFF